Shown below are 2 T cell receptor beta chains from a single sample sequenced in a study of cytomegalovirus exposure and HLA in healthy donors. Researchers ran the PCR with 60 Vbeta and 13 Jbeta primers. Some clones are missing from TCRdb's copy, which holds only in-frame ones; the method was immunoSEQ multiplex PCR. This sample carries roughly 150,000 clones, about 85% of them seen once, and the ten largest clones take 1%. Sample: PBMCs. The receptors come from a boy under 10 years old in good health and CMV-seronegative.

The V call is TRBV6-5, the J call TRBJ2-1; possibly TRBD2 for D (6 bases). This CDR3 has 13 residues. Germline-derived CDR1 and CDR2 are MNHEY and SVGAGI. With 3 bases removed from V and 9 bases from J, the gap between germline ends came to 12 bases. In DNA, the CDR3 is TGTGCCAGCAGTTATCGGAGGGGTGGTGAGCAGTTCTTC. The encoded protein is CASSYRRGGEQFF.

V usage is TRBV27 and J usage is TRBJ2-3; a possible D gene is TRBD1 (5 bases). The CDR3 has 14 residues. Germline V gene sequence: CDR1 MNHEY, CDR2 SMNVEV (reference sequence). V was shortened by 3 bases and J by 3 bases, with 10 bases between the two germline ends. CDR3 amino acids: CASSFGRATDTQYF. CDR3 sequence (DNA): TGTGCCAGCAGTTTTGGCAGGGCAACAGATACGCAGTATTTT.